The clone carrying this T cell receptor beta chain came up once. The entry originates in a study of blood T cell repertoires in COVID-19. The CDR3 loop spans 14 amino acids. Trimming took 3 bases from V and 1 from J, leaving 9 bases between them. Germline V lookup: CDR1 LNHDA, CDR2 SQIVND (reference sequence). The table came from immunoSEQ multiplex PCR; TCRdb's copy has only in-frame clones and leaves some out. This table holds about 160,000 clones, approximately 87% found once. The chain is built from TRBV19 and TRBJ1-2; D ambiguous. The receptor's source is a woman between 50 and 59 years old who had recovered from COVID-19. Material for sequencing was PBMCs or T cells enriched from blood (not recorded which). The DNA of the CDR3 is TGTGCCAGTAGTATTGAGCGCAGTAACTATGGCTACACCTTC. It yields the protein CASSIERSNYGYTF. Based on the CDR3 plus reference TRBV19 and TRBJ1-2, the full variable domain is DGGITQSPKYLFRKEGQNVTLSCEQNLNHDAMYWYRQDPGQGLRLIYYSQIVNDFQKGDIAEGYSVSREKKESFPLTVTSAQKNPTAFYLCASSIERSNYGYTFGSGTRLTVV.